A selection of T cell receptor beta chains follows, all from one sample in a study of OX40 agonist ivuxolimab in advanced cancers. The protocol was immunoSEQ multiplex PCR, while the TCRdb copy is restricted to in-frame clones and leaves out a portion. The table includes some 80,000 clones, around 87% detected once. The sequencing used CD4+ or CD8+ T cells sorted from blood, collected in a trial of the OX40 agonist ivuxolimab. Source of these receptors: an adult with an advanced solid tumor such as melanoma, head and neck, liver or kidney cancer. Each CDR3 is given with its conserved first and last residue. The D gene is left open where the match is weak. Where a row states a size, it is once, few, many or the class of an expanded clone; other rows omit it.

size	V	D	J	CDR3	DNA
medium-sized	TRBV19	.	TRBJ1-6	CASSIVGGSPLHF	TGTGCCAGTAGTATAGTCGGGGGTTCACCCCTCCACTTT
once	TRBV7-2	.	TRBJ2-7	CASSSQSGTGAYEQYF	TGTGCCAGCAGCTCGCAATCCGGGACTGGAGCCTACGAGCAGTACTTC
.	TRBV5-1	TRBD2	TRBJ2-2	CASSFPGLARGELFF	TGCGCCAGCAGCTTTCCGGGACTAGCGAGGGGGGAGCTGTTTTTT
.	TRBV5-6	.	TRBJ2-1	CASSLFNLAINNEQFF	TGTGCCAGCAGCTTGTTTAACCTAGCGATTAACAATGAGCAGTTCTTC
few	TRBV27	.	TRBJ1-2	CASSPAAYYGYTF	TGTGCCAGCAGCCCCGCGGCCTACTATGGCTACACCTTC
.	TRBV6-1	TRBD1	TRBJ1-4	CASYEGAGKLFF	TGTGCCAGTTATGAGGGGGCCGGAAAACTGTTTTTT
.	TRBV9	.	TRBJ2-2	CASSVDETAGELFF	TGTGCCAGCAGCGTAGACGAGACGGCCGGGGAGCTGTTTTTT
few	TRBV6-5	TRBD1	TRBJ2-7	CASSWDRVSSYEQYF	TGTGCCAGCAGCTGGGACAGGGTGAGCTCCTACGAGCAGTACTTC
.	TRBV4-1	TRBD2	TRBJ2-3	CASSRSSTSGIADTQYF	TGCGCCAGCAGCCGAAGTTCGACTAGCGGGATCGCAGATACGCAGTATTTT
.	TRBV19	.	TRBJ2-3	CASSPTSPYSTDTQYF	TGTGCCAGTAGTCCTACTAGTCCCTATAGCACAGATACGCAGTATTTT
.	TRBV12-5	.	TRBJ1-4	CASGSEMGGSGKLFF	TGTGCTAGTGGTTCCGAGATGGGGGGCTCGGGAAAACTGTTTTTT
.	TRBV2	.	TRBJ1-6	CASRPQSSYNSPLHF	TGTGCCAGCAGACCCCAGAGCTCCTATAATTCACCCCTCCACTTT
.	TRBV7-2	TRBD2	TRBJ2-1	CASSFTSDYNEQFF	TGTGCCAGCAGCTTTACTAGCGACTACAATGAGCAGTTCTTC
.	TRBV10-1	TRBD2	TRBJ2-1	CASSHSGKANEQFF	TGCGCCAGCAGCCATAGCGGGAAGGCAAATGAGCAGTTCTTC
.	TRBV2	TRBD1	TRBJ1-1	CASSSGQGVNTEAFF	TGTGCCAGCAGTTCGGGACAGGGGGTGAACACTGAAGCTTTCTTT
.	TRBV25-1	.	TRBJ1-4	CASSHPTDANEKLFF	TGTGCCAGCAGCCACCCGACAGATGCTAATGAAAAACTGTTTTTT
.	TRBV6-6	.	TRBJ2-7	CASSYTREQYF	TGTGCCAGCAGTTACACCCGGGAGCAGTACTTC
.	TRBV28	.	TRBJ1-4	CASRSRATNEKLFF	TGTGCCAGCAGAAGCCGGGCAACTAATGAAAAACTGTTTTTT
.	TRBV7-9	.	TRBJ1-2	CASSPDSIYGYTF	TGTGCCAGCAGCCCGGACAGCATCTATGGCTACACCTTC
.	TRBV6-1	.	TRBJ1-2	CASSERMGYTF	TGTGCCAGCAGTGAAAGGATGGGCTACACCTTC
.	TRBV7-2	.	TRBJ1-5	CASSLGGMGNQPQHF	TGTGCCAGCAGCTTAGGGGGGATGGGCAATCAGCCCCAGCATTTT
.	TRBV6-6	.	TRBJ1-5	CASSYYRDGNQPQHF	TGTGCCAGCAGTTACTACAGGGATGGCAATCAGCCCCAGCATTTT
.	TRBV19	TRBD2	TRBJ2-5	CASSALTAGGQETQYF	TGTGCCAGTAGTGCCCTCACGGCGGGGGGTCAAGAGACCCAGTACTTC
.	TRBV19	.	TRBJ2-2	CASSMGDTPTGELFF	TGTGCCAGTAGTATGGGTGACACCCCCACCGGGGAGCTGTTTTTT
.	TRBV30	TRBD1	TRBJ1-4	CAWSVRGTGLREKLFF	TGTGCCTGGAGTGTACGTGGGACAGGGTTACGAGAAAAACTGTTTTTT
.	TRBV10-3	.	TRBJ1-2	CAIRGGFYGYTF	TGTGCCATCAGGGGGGGTTTCTATGGCTACACCTTC
.	TRBV29-1	.	TRBJ1-2	CSAGPYVYGYTF	TGCAGCGCCGGTCCCTACGTCTATGGCTACACCTTC
.	TRBV6-4	TRBD1	TRBJ2-6	CASSNRGTGANVLTF	TGTGCCAGCAGCAACAGGGGAACTGGGGCCAACGTCCTGACTTTC
.	TRBV6-5	.	TRBJ2-2	CACGRGGELFF	TGTGCCTGCGGGCGTGGCGGGGAGCTGTTTTTT
once	TRBV30	.	TRBJ1-2	CAWSLQGLGYGYTF	TGTGCCTGGAGTCTTCAGGGTCTAGGCTATGGCTACACCTTC
.	TRBV28	.	TRBJ1-4	CASSSGGEWEKLFF	TGTGCCAGCAGTTCCGGGGGGGAGTGGGAAAAACTGTTTTTT
.	TRBV7-8	.	TRBJ1-5	CASSLANQPQHF	TGTGCCAGCAGCTTAGCCAATCAGCCCCAGCATTTT
.	TRBV15	TRBD1	TRBJ1-1	CATSRVDRGPFPEAFF	TGTGCCACCAGCAGAGTCGACAGGGGGCCCTTTCCTGAAGCTTTCTTT
.	TRBV5-1	TRBD1	TRBJ1-2	CASSQRTGVNYGYTF	TGCGCCAGCAGCCAAAGGACAGGGGTTAACTATGGCTACACCTTC
.	TRBV5-1	.	TRBJ1-6	CASSVQGRDSPLHF	TGCGCCAGCAGCGTCCAGGGGCGGGATTCACCCCTCCACTTT
.	TRBV6-1	.	TRBJ1-5	CASSDFAGGRNQPQHF	TGTGCCAGCAGTGACTTCGCGGGCGGGAGAAATCAGCCCCAGCATTTT
.	TRBV5-1	.	TRBJ2-3	CASSPGTGTDTQYF	TGCGCCAGCAGCCCCGGGACGGGCACAGATACGCAGTATTTT
.	TRBV28	TRBD1	TRBJ1-5	CASSLETGWQPQHF	TGTGCCAGCAGTTTAGAGACAGGGTGGCAGCCCCAGCATTTT
.	TRBV7-2	TRBD1	TRBJ2-7	CASSLGRGLRHSSYEQYF	TGTGCCAGCAGCTTAGGCAGGGGGTTGCGCCATAGCTCCTACGAGCAGTACTTC
once	TRBV2	TRBD2	TRBJ2-1	CASRGLAQSEQFF	TGTGCCAGCAGGGGACTAGCGCAGAGTGAGCAGTTCTTC
.	TRBV5-1	.	TRBJ1-1	CASSLEPLTGTTEAFF	TGCGCCAGCAGCTTAGAACCCCTTACAGGGACCACTGAAGCTTTCTTT
.	TRBV30	.	TRBJ1-1	CAWSVGGQGRTFF	TGTGCCTGGAGTGTAGGGGGGCAAGGCAGAACTTTCTTT
.	TRBV6-1	.	TRBJ2-7	CASSEALRGGALYYEQYF	TGTGCCAGCAGTGAAGCGCTTCGGGGTGGTGCACTTTACTACGAGCAGTACTTC
.	TRBV6-1	.	TRBJ1-5	CASSENRGNQPQHF	TGTGCCAGCAGTGAGAACAGGGGCAATCAGCCCCAGCATTTT
.	TRBV7-2	.	TRBJ2-3	CASSPFGATDTQYF	TGTGCCAGCAGCCCCTTTGGGGCGACAGATACGCAGTATTTT
.	TRBV11-2	TRBD1	TRBJ2-7	CASSADRGKGLEQYF	TGTGCCAGCAGCGCAGACAGGGGTAAGGGGCTAGAGCAGTACTTC
.	TRBV2	TRBD1	TRBJ1-4	CASTWDRGTSELFF	TGTGCCAGCACTTGGGACAGGGGGACGAGTGAACTGTTTTTT
once	TRBV5-6	TRBD1	TRBJ2-7	CASSLGTGLSYEQYF	TGTGCCAGCAGCTTAGGGACAGGGCTTTCCTACGAGCAGTACTTC
.	TRBV19	TRBD1	TRBJ1-5	CASSKAPGQINQPQHF	TGTGCCAGTAGTAAAGCACCGGGACAGATCAATCAGCCCCAGCATTTT
.	TRBV2	TRBD1	TRBJ1-6	CASSERGQGYDNSPLHF	TGTGCCAGCAGCGAACGGGGACAGGGGTACGATAATTCACCCCTCCACTTT
.	TRBV7-9	.	TRBJ2-7	CASSPQGDYFDEQYF	TGTGCCAGCAGCCCACAGGGGGACTATTTTGACGAGCAGTACTTC
.	TRBV7-3	.	TRBJ2-6	CASSLAPNNVLTF	TGTGCCAGCAGCTTGGCTCCTAACAACGTCCTGACTTTC
.	TRBV29-1	.	TRBJ2-5	CSALLAGAETQYF	TGCAGCGCCCTTCTAGCTGGCGCAGAGACCCAGTACTTC